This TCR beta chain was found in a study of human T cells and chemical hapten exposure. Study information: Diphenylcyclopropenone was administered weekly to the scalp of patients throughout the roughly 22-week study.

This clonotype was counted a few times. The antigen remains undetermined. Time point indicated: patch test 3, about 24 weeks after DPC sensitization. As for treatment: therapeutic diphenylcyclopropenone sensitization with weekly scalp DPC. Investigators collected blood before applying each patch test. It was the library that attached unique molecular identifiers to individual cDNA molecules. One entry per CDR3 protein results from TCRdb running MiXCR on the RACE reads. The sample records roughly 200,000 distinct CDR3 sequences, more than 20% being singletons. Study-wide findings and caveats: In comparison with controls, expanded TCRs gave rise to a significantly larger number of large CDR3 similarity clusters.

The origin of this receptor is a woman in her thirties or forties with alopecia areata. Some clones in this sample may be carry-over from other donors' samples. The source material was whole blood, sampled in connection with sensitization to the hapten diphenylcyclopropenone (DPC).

This chain's CDR3 is CASSQDSGPASWKYIQYF. Written as DNA, the CDR3 is TGTGCCAGCAGCCAAGATTCGGGCCCGGCTAGTTGGAAGTACATTCAGTACTTC. The chain recombines TRBV4-2 with TRBJ2-4, with D uncertain. Germline CDR1 and CDR2: LGHNA and YNFKEQ. The V gene lost 0 bases and the J gene lost 8 bases, with 23 bases spanning the gap. This CDR3 region has 18 residues.